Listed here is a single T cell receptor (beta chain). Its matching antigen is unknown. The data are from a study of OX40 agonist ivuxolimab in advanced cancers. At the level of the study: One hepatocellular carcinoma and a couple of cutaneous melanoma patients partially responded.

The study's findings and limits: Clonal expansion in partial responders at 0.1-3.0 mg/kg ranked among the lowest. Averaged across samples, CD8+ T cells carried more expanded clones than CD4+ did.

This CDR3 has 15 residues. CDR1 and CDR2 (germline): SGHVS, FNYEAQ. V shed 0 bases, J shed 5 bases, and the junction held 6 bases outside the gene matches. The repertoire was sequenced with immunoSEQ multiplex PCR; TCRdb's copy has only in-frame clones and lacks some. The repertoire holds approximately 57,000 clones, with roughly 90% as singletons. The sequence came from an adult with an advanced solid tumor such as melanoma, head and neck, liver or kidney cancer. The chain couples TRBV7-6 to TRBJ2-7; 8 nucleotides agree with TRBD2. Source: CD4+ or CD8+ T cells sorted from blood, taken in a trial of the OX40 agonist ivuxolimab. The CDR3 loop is CASSLAAGGVNEQYF. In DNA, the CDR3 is TGTGCCAGCAGCTTAGCGGCGGGGGGCGTCAACGAGCAGTACTTC.